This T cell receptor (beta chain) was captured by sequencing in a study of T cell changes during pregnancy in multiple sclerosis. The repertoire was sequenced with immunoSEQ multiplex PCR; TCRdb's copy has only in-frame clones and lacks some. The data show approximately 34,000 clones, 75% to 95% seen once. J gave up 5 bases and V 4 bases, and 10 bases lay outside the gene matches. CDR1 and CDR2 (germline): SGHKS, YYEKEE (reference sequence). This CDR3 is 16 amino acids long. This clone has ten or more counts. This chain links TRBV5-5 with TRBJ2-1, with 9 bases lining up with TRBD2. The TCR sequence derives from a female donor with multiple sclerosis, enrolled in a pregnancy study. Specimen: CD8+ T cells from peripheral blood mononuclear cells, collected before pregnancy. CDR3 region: CASSAAGLAGNNEQFF. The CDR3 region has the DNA TGTGCCAGCAGCGCGGCAGGCCTAGCGGGGAACAATGAGCAGTTCTTC.